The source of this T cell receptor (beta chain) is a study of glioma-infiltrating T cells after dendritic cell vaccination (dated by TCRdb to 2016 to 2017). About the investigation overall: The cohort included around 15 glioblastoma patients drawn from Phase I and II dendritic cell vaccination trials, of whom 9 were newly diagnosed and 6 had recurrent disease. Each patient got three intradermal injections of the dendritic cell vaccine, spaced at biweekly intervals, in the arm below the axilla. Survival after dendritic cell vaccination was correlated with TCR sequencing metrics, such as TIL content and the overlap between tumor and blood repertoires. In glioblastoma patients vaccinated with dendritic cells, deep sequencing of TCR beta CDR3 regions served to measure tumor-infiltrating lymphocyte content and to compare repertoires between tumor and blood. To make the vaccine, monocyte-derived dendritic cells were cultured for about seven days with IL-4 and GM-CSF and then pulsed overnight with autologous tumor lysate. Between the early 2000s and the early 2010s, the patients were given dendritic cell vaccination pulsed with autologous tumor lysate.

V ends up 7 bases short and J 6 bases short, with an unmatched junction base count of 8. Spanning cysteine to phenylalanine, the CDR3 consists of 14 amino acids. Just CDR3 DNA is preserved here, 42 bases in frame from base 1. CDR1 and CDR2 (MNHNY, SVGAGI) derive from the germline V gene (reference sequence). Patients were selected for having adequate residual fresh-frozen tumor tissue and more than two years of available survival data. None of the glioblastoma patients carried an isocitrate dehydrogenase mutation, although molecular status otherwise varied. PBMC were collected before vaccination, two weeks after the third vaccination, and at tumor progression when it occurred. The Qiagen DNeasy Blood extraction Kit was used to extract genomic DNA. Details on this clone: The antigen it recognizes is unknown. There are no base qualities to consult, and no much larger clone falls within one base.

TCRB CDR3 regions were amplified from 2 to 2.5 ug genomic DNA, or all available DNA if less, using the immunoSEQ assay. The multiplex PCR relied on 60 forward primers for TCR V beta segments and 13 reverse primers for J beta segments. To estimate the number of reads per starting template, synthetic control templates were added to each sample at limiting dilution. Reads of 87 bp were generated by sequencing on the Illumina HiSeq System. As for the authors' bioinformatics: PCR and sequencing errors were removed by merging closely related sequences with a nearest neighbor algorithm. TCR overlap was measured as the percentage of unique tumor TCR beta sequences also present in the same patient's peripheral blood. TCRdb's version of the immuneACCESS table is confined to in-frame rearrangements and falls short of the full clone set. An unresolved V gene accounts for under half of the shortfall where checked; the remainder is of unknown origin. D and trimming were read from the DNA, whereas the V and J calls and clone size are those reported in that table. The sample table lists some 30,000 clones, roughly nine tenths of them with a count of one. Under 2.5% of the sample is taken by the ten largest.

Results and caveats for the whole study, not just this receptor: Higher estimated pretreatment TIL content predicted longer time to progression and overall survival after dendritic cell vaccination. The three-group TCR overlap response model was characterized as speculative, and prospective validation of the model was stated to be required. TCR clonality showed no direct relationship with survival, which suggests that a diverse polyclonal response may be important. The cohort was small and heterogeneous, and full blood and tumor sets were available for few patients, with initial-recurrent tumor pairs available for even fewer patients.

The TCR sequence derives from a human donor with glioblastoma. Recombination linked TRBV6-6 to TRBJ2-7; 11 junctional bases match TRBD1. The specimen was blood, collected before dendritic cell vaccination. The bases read TGTGCCAGCAACCCGGGACAGGGGGGTCTCGAGCAGTACTTC. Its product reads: CASNPGQGGLEQYF.